The sequence of this T cell receptor (beta chain) was determined in a study of blood T cell repertoires in COVID-19. TCRdb's table, derived via immunoSEQ multiplex PCR, lists solely in-frame clones and lacks some. The sample lists more than 95,000 clones, about 86% occurring once. This CDR3 has 15 residues. Germline CDR1 reads SGHTA; CDR2 reads FQGTGA. Trimming cost V 2 bases and J 9 bases, with 14 bases left between them. The chain uses TRBV7-3 and TRBJ1-6; possibly TRBD1 for D (5 bases). Sequencing was carried out using peripheral blood. The TCR sequence derives from a man aged 60 to 69 with acute or convalescent COVID-19. The CDR3 loop is CASSLWGERSSPLHF. The CDR3 region has the DNA TGTGCCAGCAGCTTATGGGGGGAAAGGAGTTCACCCCTCCACTTT.